Below are 18 T cell receptor beta chains sequenced from a single sample in a study of T cells in Graves' hyperthyroidism and ophthalmopathy. It was RNA transcripts that yielded the amplified TCR beta CDR3 regions. During a first-round RT-PCR of the TCR CDR3, the HTBI primer set was used. TCRdb re-derived calls from the multiplex PCR reads in MiXCR, one entry per CDR3 protein. The sample yields 700,000 or so distinct CDR3 sequences, roughly 15% seen once. Sequencing input: blood. The receptors shown here come from a woman aged 45-65 years with Graves' ophthalmopathy.

In its sample, this clonotype was seen a few times. The gene calls are TRBV24-1 and TRBJ2-3, with no clear D. Deletions cut 4 bases from V and 3 bases from J, with 7 bases between. Germline values: CDR1 KGHDR, CDR2 SFDVKD. There are 13 residues in the CDR3. CDR3 nucleotide sequence: TGTGCCACCAGTGACATCCGTACAGATACGCAGTATTTT. Translation: CATSDIRTDTQYF.

This clonotype was seen ten or more times. DNA for the CDR3: TGTGCCAGCAGCGACTCCGGGACAATCATAGATACGCAGTATTTT. Its protein product is CASSDSGTIIDTQYF. This sequence joins TRBV28 and TRBJ2-3; tentatively, D is TRBD1 (6 bases). From germline, CDR1 is MDHEN and CDR2 SYDVKM. The CDR3 contains 15 residues. The V gene lost 6 bases and the J gene lost 5 bases, with 18 bases spanning the gap.

The rearrangement uses TRBV20-1 and TRBJ2-5, with D unclear. CDR1 and CDR2 (germline): DFQATT, SNEGSKA (reference sequence). This CDR3 is built from 15 residues. Trimming shortened V by 5 bases and J by 4 bases, and 20 bases separated the two germline ends. CDR3: CSARRSGDEGETQYF. In DNA, the CDR3 is TGCAGTGCTCGTCGAAGTGGTGATGAAGGAGAGACCCAGTACTTC.

This clonotype has just a few counts. The chain combines TRBV30 with TRBJ1-1; no clear D. Trimming cost V 4 bases and J 8 bases, with 11 bases left between them. The length of the CDR3 is 11 residues. CDR1 and CDR2 (germline): GTSNPN, SVGIG (reference sequence). The CDR3 region has the DNA TGTGCCTGGAAACGAGGGTGGGAAGCTTTCTTT. The encoded protein is CAWKRGWEAFF.

This clonotype turned up a few times. This chain connects TRBV20-1 to TRBJ2-1; D unresolved. This CDR3 region has 16 residues. Germline V gene lookup returns CDR1 DFQATT and CDR2 SNEGSKA (reference sequence). The V end was cut by 3 bases, the J end by 7 bases, with 22 bases between. CDR3 nucleotides: TGCAGTGCTAGCACCTCGGGCGGAAGTTTTTGGAATGAGCAGTTCTTC. Amino acid sequence: CSASTSGGSFWNEQFF.

The rearrangement links TRBV9 to TRBJ2-1; possibly TRBD2 for D (7 bases). The V gene's germline CDR1 is SGDLS and CDR2 YYNGEE. There are 17 residues in the CDR3. V was shortened by 0 bases and J by 4 bases, with 17 bases between the two germline ends. The CDR3 is CASSVEGGASRYNEQFF. DNA for the CDR3: TGTGCCAGCAGCGTAGAGGGGGGGGCTAGCAGATACAATGAGCAGTTCTTC. The full variable domain, completed using reference TRBV9 and TRBJ2-1, is DSGVTQTPKHLITATGQRVTLRCSPRSGDLSVYWYQQSLDQGLQFLIQYYNGEERAKGNILERFSAQQFPDLHSELNLSSLELGDSALYFCASSVEGGASRYNEQFFGPGTRLTVL.

The CDR3 loop is CASSFTGSQPQHF. The CDR3 coding sequence is TGCGCCAGCAGCTTTACAGGGTCCCAGCCCCAGCATTTT. This sequence joins TRBV5-1 and TRBJ1-5; D possibly corresponds to TRBD1 (6 bases). V was pared by 2 bases and J by 7 bases, with 10 bases between. The length of the CDR3 is 13 residues. Per germline, CDR1 SGHRS and CDR2 YFSETQ.

This chain links TRBV20-1 with TRBJ1-1, with D possibly matching TRBD1 (6 bases). The CDR3 extends over 14 amino acids. V lost 3 bases to trimming and J lost 4 bases, with 15 bases between them. Germline CDR1 reads DFQATT; CDR2 reads SNEGSKA (reference sequence). DNA of the CDR3: TGCAGTGCTAGTGTGTCAGGGGAGGTCACTGAAGCTTTCTTT. Its translation: CSASVSGEVTEAFF.

The J gene is TRBJ2-7, the V gene TRBV7-9; 13 bases map to TRBD2. Germline values: CDR1 SEHNR, CDR2 FQNEAQ (reference sequence). With 1 base clipped from V and 4 bases from J, the junction kept 4 bases outside the gene matches. This CDR3 spans 16 amino acids. CDR3 region: CASSLVMTSGRYEQYF. CDR3 bases: TGTGCCAGCAGCTTAGTGATGACTAGCGGGAGGTACGAGCAGTACTTC.

This clonotype has only a few counts. This chain joins TRBV19 and TRBJ1-5; no clear D gene. Germline loops: CDR1 LNHDA, CDR2 SQIVND (reference sequence). V was clipped by 7 bases and J by 2 bases, with 15 bases between them. The CDR3 is 15 residues long. In DNA, the CDR3 is TGTGCCAGTAAAACGAGCCCAGGAGGCAATCAGCCCCAGCATTTT. It specifies CASKTSPGGNQPQHF.

As to this clonotype: A read error is possible here, since a much larger clone lies one base away. The V gene is TRBV6-5, the J gene TRBJ2-5, with 13 nucleotides matching TRBD2. Germline assignment: CDR1 MNHEY and CDR2 SVGAGI. The CDR3 has 15 amino acids. CDR3 in amino acids: CASSWTSGSGEAQYF. In DNA form, the CDR3 reads TGTGCCAGCAGTTGGACTAGCGGGAGCGGAGAGGCCCAGTACTTC.

The rearrangement links TRBV4-2 to TRBJ2-7, with 8 bases fitting TRBD2. The closer fit of TRBJ2-1 to the DNA end suggests the J call may be wrong. Per the germline V gene, CDR1 is LGHNA and CDR2 is YNFKEQ. CDR3 length equals 15 residues. CDR3 DNA: TGTGCCAGCAGCCCCCGGGATAGCGGGGCCTACGAGCAGTTCTTC. It is translated as CASSPRDSGAYEQFF.

This clonotype was recorded many times. The V and J genes are TRBV7-2 and TRBJ1-2; 12 bases map to TRBD1. CDR1 is SGHTA and CDR2 is FQGNSA in the germline V gene. This CDR3 is 16 amino acids long. J was trimmed by 5 bases and V by 1 base; bases with no gene match: 5. CDR3 residues: CASSLGGTGGVYGYTF. CDR3 coding DNA: TGTGCCAGCAGCTTAGGAGGGACAGGGGGCGTTTATGGCTACACCTTC.

The CDR3 sequence is CASSRWSGSYNEQFF. Written as DNA, the CDR3 is TGCGCCAGCAGCCGATGGAGCGGCTCCTACAATGAGCAGTTCTTC. V and J are TRBV4-3 and TRBJ2-1, with D tentatively TRBD2 (5 bases). Germline V gene sequence: CDR1 LGHNA, CDR2 YSLEER. V lost 4 bases, J lost 0 bases, and 10 bases lay in between. CDR3 size: 15 residues.

This clonotype was seen ten or more times. CDR3 bases: TGTGCCATCAGTGAGTCAGGGACAGTACCGAGGGATACGCAGTATTTT. It codes for CAISESGTVPRDTQYF. V usage is TRBV10-3 and J usage is TRBJ2-3; 7 bases fit TRBD1. CDR3 length: 16 residues. V trimming: 0 bases; J trimming: 6 bases; junction bases outside the gene matches: 9. From germline, CDR1 is ENHRY and CDR2 SYGVKD.

The V and J genes are TRBV7-2 and TRBJ2-3; 8 positions agree with TRBD1. The germline gives CDR1 SGHTA, CDR2 FQGNSA. This CDR3 spans 17 amino acids. V shed 5 bases and J 6 bases; nucleotides not matched to a gene: 16. This CDR3 reads CASSPTRWDRSWDTQYF. The DNA of the CDR3 is TGTGCCAGCAGCCCGACCAGGTGGGACAGGTCATGGGATACGCAGTATTTT.

There are a few counts of this clonotype. This chain joins TRBV9 and TRBJ2-3; possibly TRBD2 for D (6 bases). This CDR3 is built from 16 residues. CDR1 and CDR2 (germline): SGDLS, YYNGEE. The ends were cut back, 0 bases at V and 1 base at J, with 12 bases in the middle. Written as DNA, the CDR3 is TGTGCCAGCAGCGTAGCTGCGGGACTCCGCACAGATACGCAGTATTTT. It translates to CASSVAAGLRTDTQYF.

In its sample, this clonotype was seen many times. CDR3 DNA sequence: TGCGCCAGCAGCCACTCGACTAGCGAGCGCTCCTACAATGAGCAGTTCTTC. It encodes CASSHSTSERSYNEQFF. The J gene is TRBJ2-1, the V gene TRBV5-1, with TRBD2 matching 8 bases. V trimming: 4 bases; J trimming: 0 bases; junction bases outside the gene matches: 9. The CDR3 loop spans 17 amino acids. Germline assignment: CDR1 SGHRS and CDR2 YFSETQ. Combining the CDR3 with reference TRBV5-1 and TRBJ2-1 gives the whole variable domain KAGVTQTPRYLIKTRGQQVTLSCSPISGHRSVSWYQQTPGQGLQFLFEYFSETQRNKGNFPGRFSGRQFSNSRSEMNVSTLELGDSALYLCASSHSTSERSYNEQFFGPGTRLTVL.